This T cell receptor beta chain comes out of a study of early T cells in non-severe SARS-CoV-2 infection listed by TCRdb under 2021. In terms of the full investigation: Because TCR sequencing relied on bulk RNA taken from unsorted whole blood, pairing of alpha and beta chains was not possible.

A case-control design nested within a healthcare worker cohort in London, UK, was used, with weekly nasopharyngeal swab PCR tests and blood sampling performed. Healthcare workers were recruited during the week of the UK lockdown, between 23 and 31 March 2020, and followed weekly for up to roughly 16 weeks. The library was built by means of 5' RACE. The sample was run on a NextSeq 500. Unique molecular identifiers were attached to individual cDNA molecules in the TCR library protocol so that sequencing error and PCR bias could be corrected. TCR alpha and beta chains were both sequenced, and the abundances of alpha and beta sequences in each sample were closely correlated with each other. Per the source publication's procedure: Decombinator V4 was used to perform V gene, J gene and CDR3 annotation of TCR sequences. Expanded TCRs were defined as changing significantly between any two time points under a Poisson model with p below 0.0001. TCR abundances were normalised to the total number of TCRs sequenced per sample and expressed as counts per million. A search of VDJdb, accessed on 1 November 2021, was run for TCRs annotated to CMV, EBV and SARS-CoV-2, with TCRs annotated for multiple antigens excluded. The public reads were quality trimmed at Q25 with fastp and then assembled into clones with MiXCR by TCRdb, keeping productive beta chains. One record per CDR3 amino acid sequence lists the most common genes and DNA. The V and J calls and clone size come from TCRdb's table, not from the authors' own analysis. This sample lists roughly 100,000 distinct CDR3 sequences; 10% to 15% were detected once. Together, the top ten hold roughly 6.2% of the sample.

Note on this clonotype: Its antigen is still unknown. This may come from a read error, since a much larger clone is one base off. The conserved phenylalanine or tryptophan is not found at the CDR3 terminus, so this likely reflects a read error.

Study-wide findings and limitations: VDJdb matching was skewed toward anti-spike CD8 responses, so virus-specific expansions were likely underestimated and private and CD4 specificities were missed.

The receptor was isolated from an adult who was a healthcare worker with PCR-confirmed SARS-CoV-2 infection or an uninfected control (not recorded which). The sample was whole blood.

The CDR3: CASSLDRGVETQYY. In nucleotide form, the sequence is TGTGCCAGCAGCTTAGACCGGGGGGTAGAGACCCAGTACTAC. The chain is made from TRBV7-2 and TRBJ2-5; the junction holds 7 bases that match TRBD2. Ends trimmed: V by 1 base, J by 4 bases; bases unmatched to a gene: 3. The CDR3 is 14 residues long, ends included. Only the CDR3 DNA is retained, 42 bases long and in frame from the first base. The germline V gene yields SGHTA for CDR1 and FQGNSA for CDR2.